Listed below are T cell receptor beta chains from one sample, sequenced in a study of blood T cell repertoires in COVID-19. Generated by immunoSEQ multiplex PCR, the TCRdb table keeps only in-frame clones and is missing some. The sample carries around 210,000 clones, just over 85% recorded once. The sample consisted of peripheral blood. Receptor source: a man younger than 35 with active or convalescent COVID-19. Each CDR3 is given with its conserved first and last residue. Each record gives: D gene, V gene, J gene, clone size, CDR3 DNA, CDR3 protein. D genes are given only for firm matches. Some rows have no size entry. The others give once, few or many, or a class for an expanded clone.

d_call: NA; v_call: TRBV19; j_call: TRBJ2-2; clone_size: NA; cdr3_nt: TGTGCCAGTAGTCTAATCAGTTCCCAGGTTAACACCGGGGAGCTGTTTTTT; cdr3_aa: CASSLISSQVNTGELFF
d_call: TRBD1; v_call: TRBV30; j_call: TRBJ2-1; clone_size: once; cdr3_nt: TGTGCCACTGGCGAGGGGGCAACCTACAATGAGCAGTTCTTC; cdr3_aa: CATGEGATYNEQFF
d_call: TRBD1; v_call: TRBV7-2; j_call: TRBJ2-5; clone_size: few; cdr3_nt: TGTGCCAGCAGCTTTGGCGCAGGGGGCGGGAAGACCCAGTACTTC; cdr3_aa: CASSFGAGGGKTQYF
d_call: NA; v_call: TRBV25-1; j_call: TRBJ1-2; clone_size: NA; cdr3_nt: TGTGCCAGCAGGGAGACAGGCCCCTATGGCTACACCTTC; cdr3_aa: CASRETGPYGYTF
d_call: NA; v_call: TRBV28; j_call: TRBJ1-1; clone_size: NA; cdr3_nt: TGTGCCAGCAGTTTGTACGGCCAGGGATTGAACACTGAAGCTTTCTTT; cdr3_aa: CASSLYGQGLNTEAFF
d_call: TRBD2; v_call: TRBV10-2; j_call: TRBJ2-7; clone_size: NA; cdr3_nt: TGCGCCAGTGGACTAGCGGGAGTGGAACCCTACGAGCAGTACTTC; cdr3_aa: CASGLAGVEPYEQYF
d_call: NA; v_call: TRBV5-1; j_call: TRBJ2-4; clone_size: NA; cdr3_nt: TGCGCCAGCAGCGTTACGGGACTTGGAGTCAAAAACATTCAGTACTTC; cdr3_aa: CASSVTGLGVKNIQYF
d_call: NA; v_call: TRBV5-1; j_call: TRBJ2-2; clone_size: NA; cdr3_nt: TGCGCCAGCAGCCGAAGTGTTCAGGCCGGGGAGCTGTTTTTT; cdr3_aa: CASSRSVQAGELFF
d_call: NA; v_call: TRBV19; j_call: TRBJ2-1; clone_size: NA; cdr3_nt: TGTGCCAGTAGTAGAACAGAAGTCTACAATGAGCAGTTCTTC; cdr3_aa: CASSRTEVYNEQFF
d_call: TRBD1; v_call: TRBV19; j_call: TRBJ1-1; clone_size: NA; cdr3_nt: TGTGCCAGTAGTAGGAGGGACAGGGCCTCTGAAGCTTTCTTT; cdr3_aa: CASSRRDRASEAFF
d_call: NA; v_call: TRBV29-1; j_call: TRBJ1-1; clone_size: NA; cdr3_nt: TGCAGCGTCCGAAGGGCGGGCACTGAAGCTTTCTTT; cdr3_aa: CSVRRAGTEAFF
d_call: NA; v_call: TRBV19; j_call: TRBJ1-4; clone_size: NA; cdr3_nt: TGTGCCAGTAGTACACGGGGAAGAAATGAAAAACTGTTTTTT; cdr3_aa: CASSTRGRNEKLFF
d_call: NA; v_call: TRBV7-2; j_call: TRBJ2-3; clone_size: NA; cdr3_nt: TGTGCCAGCAGCTTCGGAGGGGGGGGCAGGACGCAGTATTTT; cdr3_aa: CASSFGGGGRTQYF
d_call: NA; v_call: TRBV27; j_call: TRBJ1-5; clone_size: few; cdr3_nt: TGTGCCAGCAGTTTGCAGATTAGCAATCAGCCCCAGCATTTT; cdr3_aa: CASSLQISNQPQHF
d_call: TRBD2; v_call: TRBV7-9; j_call: TRBJ2-7; clone_size: NA; cdr3_nt: TGTGCCAGCAGCCTACCTGGGACTAGCTCCTACGAGCAGTACTTC; cdr3_aa: CASSLPGTSSYEQYF
d_call: NA; v_call: TRBV28; j_call: TRBJ2-7; clone_size: NA; cdr3_nt: TGTGCCAGCAGCATGACAGACCTATCCTACGAGCAGTACTTC; cdr3_aa: CASSMTDLSYEQYF
d_call: NA; v_call: TRBV27; j_call: TRBJ1-5; clone_size: NA; cdr3_nt: TGTGCCAGCAGTTCCACGAGGAGGGGTTGGCCCCAGCATTTT; cdr3_aa: CASSSTRRGWPQHF
d_call: TRBD1; v_call: TRBV2; j_call: TRBJ1-2; clone_size: NA; cdr3_nt: TGTGCCAGCAGTGCCGGGACAGCTGCCTATGGCTACACCTTC; cdr3_aa: CASSAGTAAYGYTF
d_call: TRBD1; v_call: TRBV14; j_call: TRBJ2-2; clone_size: NA; cdr3_nt: TGTGCCAGCAGCCAAGATAATCGACAGGGGATTTGGTTTCAGCTGTTTTTT; cdr3_aa: CASSQDNRQGIWFQLFF
d_call: TRBD1; v_call: TRBV5-5; j_call: TRBJ2-2; clone_size: once; cdr3_nt: TGTGCCAGCAGGACAGGGACGACAGGGACGGACACCGGGGAGCTGTTTTTT; cdr3_aa: CASRTGTTGTDTGELFF
d_call: TRBD2; v_call: TRBV28; j_call: TRBJ2-7; clone_size: few; cdr3_nt: TGTGCCAGCAGACCGCCGGGACTAGCGCTGATTTACGAGCAGTACTTC; cdr3_aa: CASRPPGLALIYEQYF
d_call: TRBD2; v_call: TRBV25-1; j_call: TRBJ2-7; clone_size: NA; cdr3_nt: TGTGCCAGCAGCTGGCCGAGCGGGAGGATCCACGAGCAGTACTTC; cdr3_aa: CASSWPSGRIHEQYF
d_call: TRBD1; v_call: TRBV28; j_call: TRBJ2-5; clone_size: NA; cdr3_nt: TGTGCCAGCTCGAAAACAGGGGGTTCAGAGACCCAGTACTTC; cdr3_aa: CASSKTGGSETQYF